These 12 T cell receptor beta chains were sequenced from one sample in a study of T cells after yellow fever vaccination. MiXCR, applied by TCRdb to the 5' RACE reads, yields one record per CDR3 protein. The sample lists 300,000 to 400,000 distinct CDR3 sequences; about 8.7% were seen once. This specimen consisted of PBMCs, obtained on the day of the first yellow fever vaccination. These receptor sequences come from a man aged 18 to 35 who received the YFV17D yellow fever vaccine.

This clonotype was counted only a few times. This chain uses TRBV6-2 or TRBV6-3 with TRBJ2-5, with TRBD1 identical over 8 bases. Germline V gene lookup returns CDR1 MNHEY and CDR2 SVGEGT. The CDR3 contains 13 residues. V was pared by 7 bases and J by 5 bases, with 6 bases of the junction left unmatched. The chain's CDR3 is CASISDRDETQYF. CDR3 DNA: TGTGCCAGCATCTCGGACAGGGACGAGACCCAGTACTTC.

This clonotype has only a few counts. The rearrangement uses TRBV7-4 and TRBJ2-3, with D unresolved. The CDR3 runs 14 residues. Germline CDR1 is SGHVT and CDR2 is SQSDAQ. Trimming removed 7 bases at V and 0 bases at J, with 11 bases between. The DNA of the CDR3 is TGTGCCAGCACCATAAACCCCAGCACAGATACGCAGTATTTT. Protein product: CASTINPSTDTQYF.

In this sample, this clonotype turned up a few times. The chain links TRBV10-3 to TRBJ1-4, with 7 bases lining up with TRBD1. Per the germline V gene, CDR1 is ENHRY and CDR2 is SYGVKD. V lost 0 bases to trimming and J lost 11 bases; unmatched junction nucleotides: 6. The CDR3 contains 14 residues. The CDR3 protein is CAISESSAGGKLFF. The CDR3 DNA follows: TGTGCCATCAGTGAGTCATCGGCAGGGGGGAAACTGTTTTTT.

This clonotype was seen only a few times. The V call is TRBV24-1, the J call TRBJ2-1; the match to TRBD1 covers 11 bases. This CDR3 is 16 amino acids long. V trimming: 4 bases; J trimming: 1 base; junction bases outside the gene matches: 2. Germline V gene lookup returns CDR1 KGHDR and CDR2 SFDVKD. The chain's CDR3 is CATSDRDRGSYNEQFF. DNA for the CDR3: TGTGCCACCAGTGACAGGGACAGGGGGTCCTACAATGAGCAGTTCTTC.

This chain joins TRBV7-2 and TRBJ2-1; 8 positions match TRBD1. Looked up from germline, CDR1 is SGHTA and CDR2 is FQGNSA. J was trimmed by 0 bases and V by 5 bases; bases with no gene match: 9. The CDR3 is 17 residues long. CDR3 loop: CASSVRVRGPSYNEQFF. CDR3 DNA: TGTGCCAGCAGCGTGCGTGTCAGGGGGCCCTCCTACAATGAGCAGTTCTTC.

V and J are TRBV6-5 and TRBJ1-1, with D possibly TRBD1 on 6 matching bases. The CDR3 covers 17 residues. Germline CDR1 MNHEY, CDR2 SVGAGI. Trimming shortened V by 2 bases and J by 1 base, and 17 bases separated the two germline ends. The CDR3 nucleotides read TGTGCCAGCAGTTACCTACTCGTGGGGGCTAGGAACACTGAAGCTTTCTTT. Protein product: CASSYLLVGARNTEAFF.

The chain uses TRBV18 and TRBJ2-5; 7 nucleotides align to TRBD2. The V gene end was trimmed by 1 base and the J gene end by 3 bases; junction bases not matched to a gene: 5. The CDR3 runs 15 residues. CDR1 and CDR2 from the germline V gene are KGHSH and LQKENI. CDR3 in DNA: TGTGCCAGCTCACCACGGCGGGGGACCAAAGAGACCCAGTACTTC. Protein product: CASSPRRGTKETQYF.

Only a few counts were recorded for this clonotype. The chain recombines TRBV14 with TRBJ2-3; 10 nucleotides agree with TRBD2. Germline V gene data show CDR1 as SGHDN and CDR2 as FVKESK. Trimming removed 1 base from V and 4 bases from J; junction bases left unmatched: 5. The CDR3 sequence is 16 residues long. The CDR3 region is CASSQGGLAGADTQYF. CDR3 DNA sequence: TGTGCCAGCAGCCAAGGGGGTCTAGCGGGGGCAGATACGCAGTATTTT.

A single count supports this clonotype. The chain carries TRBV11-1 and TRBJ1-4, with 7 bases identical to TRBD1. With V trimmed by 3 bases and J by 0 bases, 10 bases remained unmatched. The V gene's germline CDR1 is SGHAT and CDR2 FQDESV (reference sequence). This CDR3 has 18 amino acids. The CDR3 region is CASSLTRGTVATNEKLFF. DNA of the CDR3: TGTGCCAGCAGCTTGACCCGCGGGACAGTAGCAACTAATGAAAAACTGTTTTTT.

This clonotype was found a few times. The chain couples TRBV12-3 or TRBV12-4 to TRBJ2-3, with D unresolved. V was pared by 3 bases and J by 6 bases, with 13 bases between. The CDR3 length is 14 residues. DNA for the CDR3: TGTGCCAGCAGTTTCGGGCAGATTACGGATACGCAGTATTTT. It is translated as CASSFGQITDTQYF.

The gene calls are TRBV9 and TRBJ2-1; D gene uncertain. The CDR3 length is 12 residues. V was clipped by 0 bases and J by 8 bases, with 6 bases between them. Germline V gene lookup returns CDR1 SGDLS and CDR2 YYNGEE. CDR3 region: CASSVVRHEQFF. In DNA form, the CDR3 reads TGTGCCAGCAGCGTAGTGAGACATGAGCAGTTCTTC.

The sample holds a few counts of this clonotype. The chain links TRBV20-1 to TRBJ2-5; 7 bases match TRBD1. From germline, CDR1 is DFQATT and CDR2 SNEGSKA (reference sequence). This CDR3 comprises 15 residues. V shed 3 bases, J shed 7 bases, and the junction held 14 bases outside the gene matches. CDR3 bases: TGCAGTGCTAGCTCGAGGGGGCGCGTTTTGCGGACCCAGTACTTC. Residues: CSASSRGRVLRTQYF.